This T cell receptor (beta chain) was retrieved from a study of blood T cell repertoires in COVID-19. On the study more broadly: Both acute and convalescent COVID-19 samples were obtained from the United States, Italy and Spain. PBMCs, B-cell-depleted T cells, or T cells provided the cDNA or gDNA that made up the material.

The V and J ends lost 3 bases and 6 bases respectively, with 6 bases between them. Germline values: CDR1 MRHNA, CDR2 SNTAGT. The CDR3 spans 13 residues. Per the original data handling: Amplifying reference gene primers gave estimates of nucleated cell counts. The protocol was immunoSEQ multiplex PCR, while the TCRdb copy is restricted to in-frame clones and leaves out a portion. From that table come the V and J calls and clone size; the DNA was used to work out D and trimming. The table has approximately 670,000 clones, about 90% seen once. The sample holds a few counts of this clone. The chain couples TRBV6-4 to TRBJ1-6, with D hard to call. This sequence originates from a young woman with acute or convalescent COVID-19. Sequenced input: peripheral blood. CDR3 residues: CASSEGSNSPLHF. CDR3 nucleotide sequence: TGTGCCAGCAGTGAAGGGAGTAATTCACCCCTCCACTTT.